This TCR beta chain was retrieved from a study of blood T cells in healthy people across ages. General study results and limits: Naive T cell percentage and TCR beta diversity correlated strongly.

The CDR3 runs 15 residues. Germline CDR1 reads KGHSH; CDR2 reads LQKENI. The V and J ends lost 3 bases and 3 bases, in that order; junction bases with no gene match: 5. The authors ran a second PCR of 7 to 11 cycles using a sample-barcoded 5' primer and a J-beta primer mix. TCRdb re-analysed the 5' RACE reads in MiXCR, keeping a single row per CDR3 protein. Of some 730,000 distinct CDR3 sequences in the sample, 22% were seen once. This clonotype was seen at least ten times. Its matching antigen is unknown. The source material was blood. This clonotype originated in a man between 65 and 79 years old in good health. V usage is TRBV18 and J usage is TRBJ2-3, with 8 bases identical to TRBD1. CDR3 in amino acids: CASSPGQGGTDTQYF. CDR3 DNA: TGTGCCAGCTCACCCGGACAGGGAGGTACAGATACGCAGTATTTT.